This T cell receptor beta chain was identified during a study of Ad26.COV2.S vaccination and SARS-CoV-2 variants. Study details: The authors gave Ad26.COV2.S intramuscularly, either once or twice 56 days apart.

Data came from immunoSEQ multiplex PCR; TCRdb stores just in-frame clones and leaves some out. The data show about 370,000 clones, about 85% seen once. Sample treatment: approximately 18 received Ad26.COV2.S at low or high dose, single or two shots; about 5 received placebo; per-sample allocation not given. Sample collection was performed on day 63 after the first vaccine or placebo injection. V lost 3 bases and J 1 base, leaving 4 bases between the germline ends. From germline, CDR1 is SGHAT and CDR2 FQNNGV. The CDR3 covers 13 residues. The chain employs TRBV11-2 and TRBJ1-3; unclear D gene. This clonotype originated in a person aged 18-60 years who received the Ad26.COV2.S COVID-19 vaccine or a placebo. Sequences were derived from peripheral blood, sampled in a trial of Ad26.COV2.S vaccine versus placebo. CDR3 sequence: CASSFLSGNTIYF. CDR3 sequence (DNA): TGTGCCAGCAGCTTCTTATCTGGAAACACCATATATTTT.